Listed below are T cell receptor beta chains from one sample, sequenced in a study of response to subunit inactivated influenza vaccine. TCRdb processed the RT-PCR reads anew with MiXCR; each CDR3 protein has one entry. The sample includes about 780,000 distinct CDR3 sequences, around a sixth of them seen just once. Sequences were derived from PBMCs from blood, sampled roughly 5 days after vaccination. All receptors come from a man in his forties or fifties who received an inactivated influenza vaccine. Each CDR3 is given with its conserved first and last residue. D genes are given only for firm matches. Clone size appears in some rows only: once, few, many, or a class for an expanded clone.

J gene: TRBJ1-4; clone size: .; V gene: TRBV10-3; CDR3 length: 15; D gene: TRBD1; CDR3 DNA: TGTGCCATCAGTGAGGGGACAGGAACTAATGAAAAACTGTTTTTT; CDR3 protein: CAISEGTGTNEKLFF
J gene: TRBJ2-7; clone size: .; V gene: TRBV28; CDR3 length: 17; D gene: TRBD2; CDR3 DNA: TGTGCCAGCAGCGCGGGACTAGCGGGAGGGGGGGACTACGAGCAGTACTTC; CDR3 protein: CASSAGLAGGGDYEQYF
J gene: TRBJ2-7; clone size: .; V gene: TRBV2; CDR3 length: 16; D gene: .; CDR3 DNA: TGTGCCAGCAGTGAGTCTTGGGTCTTCGGCGACTACGAGCAGTACTTC; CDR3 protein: CASSESWVFGDYEQYF
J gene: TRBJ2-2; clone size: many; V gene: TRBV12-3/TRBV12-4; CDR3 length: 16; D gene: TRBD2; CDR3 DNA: TGTGCCAGCAGCCCCTTTAGCGGGGGGGCTAGCGGGGAGCTGTTTTTT; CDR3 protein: CASSPFSGGASGELFF
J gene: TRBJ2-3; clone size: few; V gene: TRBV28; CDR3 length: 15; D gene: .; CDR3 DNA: TGTGCCAGCAGCGGGCTCGAATCTAGCACAGATACGCAGTATTTT; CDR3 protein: CASSGLESSTDTQYF
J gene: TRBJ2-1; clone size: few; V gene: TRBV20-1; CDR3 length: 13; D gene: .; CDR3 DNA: TGCAGTGCCCCCGGACTTTCCTACAATGAGCAGTTCTTC; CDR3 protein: CSAPGLSYNEQFF
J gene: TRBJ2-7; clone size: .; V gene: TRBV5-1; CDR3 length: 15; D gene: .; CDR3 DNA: TGCGCCAAACGACCTCTAGGGTCGAGCTCCTACGAGCAGTACTTC; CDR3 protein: CAKRPLGSSSYEQYF
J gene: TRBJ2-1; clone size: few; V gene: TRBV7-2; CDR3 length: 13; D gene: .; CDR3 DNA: TGTGCCAGCAGCTCCGGGACAACGGGAGGGCAGTTCTTC; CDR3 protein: CASSSGTTGGQFF
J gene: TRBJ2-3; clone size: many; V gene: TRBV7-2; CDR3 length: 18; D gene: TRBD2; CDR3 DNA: TGTGCCAGCAGCTTATCGCGGACTAGCGGGGGGCGCACAGATACGCAGTATTTT; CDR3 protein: CASSLSRTSGGRTDTQYF
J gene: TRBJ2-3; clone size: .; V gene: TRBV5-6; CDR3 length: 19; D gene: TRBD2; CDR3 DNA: TGTGCCAGCAGCTCCGTAGGGACTAGCGGGGGGAATAGCACAGATACGCAGTATTTT; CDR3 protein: CASSSVGTSGGNSTDTQYF
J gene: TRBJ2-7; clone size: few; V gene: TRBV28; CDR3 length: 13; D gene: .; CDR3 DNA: TGTGCCAGCGGCCGAGTCCGGGCCTACGAGCAGTACTTC; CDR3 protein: CASGRVRAYEQYF